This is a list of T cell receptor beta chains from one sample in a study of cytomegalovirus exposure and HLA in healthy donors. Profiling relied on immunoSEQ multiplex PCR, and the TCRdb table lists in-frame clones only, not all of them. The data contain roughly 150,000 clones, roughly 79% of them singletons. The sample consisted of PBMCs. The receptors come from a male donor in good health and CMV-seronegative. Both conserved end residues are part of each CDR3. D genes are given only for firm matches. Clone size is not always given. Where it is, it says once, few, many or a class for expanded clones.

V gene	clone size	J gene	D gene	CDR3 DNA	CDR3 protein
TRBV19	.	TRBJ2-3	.	TGTGCCAGTAGTATAGGGAGGGGACCAGATACGCAGTATTTT	CASSIGRGPDTQYF
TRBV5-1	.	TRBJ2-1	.	TGCGCCAGCAGCTTGGAGCGAATAAACTCCTACAATGAGCAGTTCTTC	CASSLERINSYNEQFF
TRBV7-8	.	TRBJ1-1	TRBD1	TGTGCCAGCACGACAGGGCTCAACACTGAAGCTTTCTTT	CASTTGLNTEAFF
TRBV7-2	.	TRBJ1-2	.	TGTGCCAGCAGCTTAGAAGGGACATCCAGAAGGGGCTATGGCTACACCTTC	CASSLEGTSRRGYGYTF
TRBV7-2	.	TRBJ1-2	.	TGTGCCAGCAGCTCCGGGGGGATGGGGCGCTATGGCTACACCTTC	CASSSGGMGRYGYTF
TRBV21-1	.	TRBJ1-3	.	TGTGCCAGCAGCGCCCACGGGACAGACTCTGGAAACACCATATATTTT	CASSAHGTDSGNTIYF
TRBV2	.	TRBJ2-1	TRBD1	TGTGCCAGCAGCGCGACAGGGGGTCGTGTCAAACTCTTC	CASSATGGRVKLF
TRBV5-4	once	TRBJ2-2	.	TGTGCCAGCAGCTTGGACAGCTACCACACCGGGGAGCTGTTTTTT	CASSLDSYHTGELFF
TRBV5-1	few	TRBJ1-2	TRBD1	TGCGCCAGCAGCTTGAACAGGGGGAGCGGTGGCTACACCTTC	CASSLNRGSGGYTF
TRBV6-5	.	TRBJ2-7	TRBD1	TGTGCCAGCAGGCGGGACAGGGGCACCTACGAGCAGTACTTC	CASRRDRGTYEQYF
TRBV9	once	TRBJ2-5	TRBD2	TGTGCCAGCAGCCACGGGGGGGGCGGGACCCAGTACTTC	CASSHGGGGTQYF
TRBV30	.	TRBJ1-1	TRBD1	TGTGCCTGGAGTGTACGGGACAGGGCGGTCACTGAAGCTTTCTTT	CAWSVRDRAVTEAFF
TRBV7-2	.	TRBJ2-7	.	TGTGCCAGCAGTCTCAAGGGGCCCCTCTCCGGCTACGAGCAGTACTTC	CASSLKGPLSGYEQYF
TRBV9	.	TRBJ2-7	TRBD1	TGTGCCAGCAGCGTAGGACCCGGGACAGGCTACGAGCAGTACTTC	CASSVGPGTGYEQYF
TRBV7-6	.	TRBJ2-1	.	TGTGCCAGCAGCTTAGTCTCCAGCGGGTCCTTGGACAATGAGCAGTTCTTC	CASSLVSSGSLDNEQFF
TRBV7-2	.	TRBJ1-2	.	TGTGCCAGCAGCAGAGGACAAACCTATGGCTACACCTTC	CASSRGQTYGYTF
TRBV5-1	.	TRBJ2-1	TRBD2	TGCGCCAGCAGCTTGGGGCTAGCGGTCTACAATGAGCAGTTCTTC	CASSLGLAVYNEQFF
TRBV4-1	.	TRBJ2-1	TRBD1	TGCGCCAGCAGCCAAGATGAAGGACAGGTACGCAATGAGCAGTTCTTC	CASSQDEGQVRNEQFF
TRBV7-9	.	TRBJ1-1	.	TGTGCCAGCAGCTCCCCGACAGGTGCGAACACTGAAGCTTTCTTT	CASSSPTGANTEAFF
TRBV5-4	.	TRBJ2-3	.	TGTGCCAGCAGAATAACAGGGCTTAGCACAGATACGCAGTATTTT	CASRITGLSTDTQYF
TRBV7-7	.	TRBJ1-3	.	TGTGCCAGCAGCCAGACAGCTTCGGACACCATATATTTT	CASSQTASDTIYF
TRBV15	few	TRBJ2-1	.	TGTGCCACCAGCAGAGAGGGCCTGACAAACTACAATGAGCAGTTCTTC	CATSREGLTNYNEQFF
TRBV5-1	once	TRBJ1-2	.	TGCGCCAGCAGCTTGGAAGGGAGTTCCTATGGCTACACCTTC	CASSLEGSSYGYTF
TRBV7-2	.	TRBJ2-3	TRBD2	TGTGCCAGCAGCTTAGGGTTGACTAGCGGGAGTAGGGCAGATACGCAGTATTTT	CASSLGLTSGSRADTQYF
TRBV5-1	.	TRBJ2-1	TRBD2	TGCGCCAGCAGCCGAGAGGGACTAGCGGACAATGAGCAGTTCTTC	CASSREGLADNEQFF
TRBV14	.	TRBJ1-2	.	TGTGCCAGCAGCCGAGCTAACTATGGCTACACCTTC	CASSRANYGYTF
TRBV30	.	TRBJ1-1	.	TGTGCCTGGAGCCTACAGGGAGGGACTGAAGCTTTCTTT	CAWSLQGGTEAFF
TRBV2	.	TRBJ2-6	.	TGTGCCAGCCCCAAAACCGGAAATCCGGGCTCTGGGGCCAACGTCCTGACTTTC	CASPKTGNPGSGANVLTF
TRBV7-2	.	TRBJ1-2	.	TGTGCCAGCAGCTTAAGCGTCGGGGAGGGTGGCTACACCTTC	CASSLSVGEGGYTF
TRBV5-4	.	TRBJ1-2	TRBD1	TGTGCCAGCAGCGCCGGACAGGGAATGATCTATGGCTACACCTTC	CASSAGQGMIYGYTF
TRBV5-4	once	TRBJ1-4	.	TGTGCCAGCAGCTCCTTCCCTAAGGGAGGGGAAAAACTGTTTTTT	CASSSFPKGGEKLFF
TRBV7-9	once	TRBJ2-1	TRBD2	TGTGCCAGCAGCTTCCCCAGCGGGAGGTCCCGCTCCTACAATGAGCAGTTCTTC	CASSFPSGRSRSYNEQFF
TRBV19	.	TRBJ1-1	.	TGTGCCAGTACACCCGACAGTTCTGTGGGCGGCACTGAAGCTTTCTTT	CASTPDSSVGGTEAFF
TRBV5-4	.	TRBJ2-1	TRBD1	TGTGCCAGCAGCCCCGGACAGGGATTAGTGAATGAGCAGTTCTTC	CASSPGQGLVNEQFF
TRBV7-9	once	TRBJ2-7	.	TGTGCCAGCAGCTCGGACTCAATGACCTACGAGCAGTACTTC	CASSSDSMTYEQYF
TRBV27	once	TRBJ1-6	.	TGTGCCAGCAGTTTAGCCCGGGGGGGGTCACCCCTCCACTTT	CASSLARGGSPLHF
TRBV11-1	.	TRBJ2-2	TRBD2	TGTGCCAGCAGCTCCCCGCGGAGCGGGAGGGCTGACACCGGGGAGCTGTTTTTT	CASSSPRSGRADTGELFF
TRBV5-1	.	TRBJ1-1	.	TGCGCCAGCAGCTTGGGACAGTTCTACACTGAAGCTTTCTTT	CASSLGQFYTEAFF
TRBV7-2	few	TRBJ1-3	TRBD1	TGTGCCAGCAGCACAGGGGCTGGAAACACCATATATTTT	CASSTGAGNTIYF
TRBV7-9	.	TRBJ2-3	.	TGTGCCAGCAGCTTACAAAAGGGGAAAACAGATACGCAGTATTTT	CASSLQKGKTDTQYF
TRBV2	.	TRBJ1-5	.	TGTGCCAGCAGCGTGATTCAGAATCAGCCCCAGCATTTT	CASSVIQNQPQHF
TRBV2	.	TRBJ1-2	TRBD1	TGTGCCAGCAAGGACAGGGGAGCTAACTATGGCTACACCTTC	CASKDRGANYGYTF
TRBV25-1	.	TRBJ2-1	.	TGTGCCAGCAGTGAAACTCAGGGAGGACTTAAAGAGCAGTTCTTC	CASSETQGGLKEQFF
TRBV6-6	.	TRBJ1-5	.	TGTGCCAGCTGCTATAGCAATCAGCCCCAGCATTTT	CASCYSNQPQHF
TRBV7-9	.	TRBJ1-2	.	TGTGCCAGCAGACACGGACTCCATGGCTACACCTTC	CASRHGLHGYTF
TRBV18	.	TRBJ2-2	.	TGTGCCAGCTCACTAAGCGTCAACACCGGGGAGCTGTTTTTT	CASSLSVNTGELFF
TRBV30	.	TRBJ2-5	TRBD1	TGTGCCTGGGGCCGCGGACAGGGGACGGAGACCCAGTACTTC	CAWGRGQGTETQYF
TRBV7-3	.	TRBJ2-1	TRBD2	TGTGCCAGCAGCTTAGCGGGGGGTTTCAATGAGCAGTTCTTC	CASSLAGGFNEQFF